A selection of T cell receptor beta chains follows, all from one sample in a study of shared clonotypes between healthy human individuals. Generated by immunoSEQ multiplex PCR, the TCRdb table keeps only in-frame clones and is missing some. The sample lists around 2.1 million clones, approximately 96% occurring once. Sequencing was performed on naive CD4+ T cells sorted from blood. These receptors all stem from a man between 18 and 29 years old in good health. CDR3s include the opening cysteine and the closing phenylalanine or tryptophan. D genes are given only for firm matches. Size is omitted from some rows. Given values are once, few, many or a class for expanded clones.

13	TRBV5-4	TRBJ2-7	few	TRBD1	CASSRGQAYEQYF	TGTGCCAGCAGCCGGGGACAGGCCTACGAGCAGTACTTC
15	TRBV6-5	TRBJ2-3	-	TRBD2	CASTSSGGNTDTQYF	TGTGCCAGCACCAGTAGCGGGGGAAACACAGATACGCAGTATTTT
16	TRBV7-9	TRBJ2-2	-	-	CASSLAAGPNTGELFF	TGTGCCAGCAGCTTAGCTGCCGGACCTAACACCGGGGAGCTGTTTTTT
14	TRBV2	TRBJ2-7	-	-	CASNTRRGSYEQYF	TGTGCCAGCAATACCAGACGGGGCTCCTACGAGCAGTACTTC
16	TRBV4-1	TRBJ2-7	-	-	CASSQGPGRFAYEQYF	TGCGCCAGCAGCCAAGGGCCGGGACGGTTCGCCTACGAGCAGTACTTC
15	TRBV4-1	TRBJ1-2	-	-	CASSQDRTRIYGYTF	TGCGCCAGCAGCCAAGACCGGACAAGAATATATGGCTACACCTTC
16	TRBV10-2	TRBJ1-5	-	TRBD1	CATAGDRGLSNQPQHF	TGCGCCACCGCGGGGGACAGGGGGCTTAGCAATCAGCCCCAGCATTTT
16	TRBV7-2	TRBJ2-3	-	TRBD2	CASSFTSGSLTDTQYF	TGTGCCAGCAGCTTTACTAGCGGGAGCTTAACAGATACGCAGTATTTT
15	TRBV28	TRBJ2-7	-	-	CASNSRASAAYEQYF	TGTGCCAGCAATTCGAGGGCTAGCGCAGCCTACGAGCAGTACTTC
15	TRBV7-9	TRBJ2-7	-	TRBD2	CASSLGTSGIYEQYF	TGTGCCAGCAGCTTGGGGACTAGCGGGATATACGAGCAGTACTTC
14	TRBV10-2	TRBJ1-2	few	-	CASTERGLDYGYTF	TGCGCCAGCACCGAACGGGGGCTTGACTATGGCTACACCTTC
14	TRBV30	TRBJ2-7	-	-	CAWSVKTVSYEQYF	TGTGCCTGGAGTGTAAAAACAGTCTCCTACGAGCAGTACTTC
14	TRBV6-5	TRBJ2-2	-	TRBD1	CASSRTGGTGELFF	TGTGCCAGCAGTCGGACAGGGGGCACCGGGGAGCTGTTTTTT
14	TRBV6-1	TRBJ2-3	-	-	CASTDPLRADTQYF	TGTGCCAGCACTGACCCTCTGAGGGCAGATACGCAGTATTTT
16	TRBV27	TRBJ1-4	-	TRBD1	CASSLGAGQGDEKLFF	TGTGCCAGCAGTTTAGGTGCGGGACAGGGGGATGAAAAACTGTTTTTT